The 6 T cell receptor beta chains reported below all come from one sample, sequenced in a study of blood T cell repertoires in COVID-19 (dated by TCRdb to 2018 to 2020). Library construction relied on the immunoSEQ multiplex PCR assay. TCRdb took over this immuneACCESS table, retaining in-frame rearrangements with V and J assigned. Such tables are incomplete; in checked studies, under half of the missing clones stem from an unresolved V gene, and the remainder is unexplained. The sample records about 390,000 clones, around 87% of which are singletons. The ten top clones hold 2.3% of the sample. Material for sequencing was peripheral blood. The receptors shown here come from an older woman with COVID-19, enrolled during active disease.

This chain uses TRBV11-3 with TRBJ2-1; D may be TRBD2 (5 bases). This CDR3 region has 12 residues. Germline V gene sequence: CDR1 SGHNT, CDR2 YENEEA. The ends were cut back, 5 bases at V and 9 bases at J, with 11 bases in the middle. This CDR3 is CASSSSVSEQFF. As DNA, the CDR3 is TGTGCCAGCAGCAGTAGCGTATCTGAGCAGTTCTTC.

In its sample, this clone was seen once. The V gene is TRBV6-5, the J gene TRBJ1-4, with 8 bases matching TRBD1. Trimming took 6 bases from V and 3 from J; bases not matched to a gene: 6. The CDR3 is made up of 15 amino acids. CDR1 and CDR2 (germline): MNHEY, SVGAGI. The CDR3 here is CASRLTGGANEKLFF. Written as DNA, the CDR3 is TGTGCCAGCAGACTAACAGGGGGAGCTAATGAAAAACTGTTTTTT.

The J gene is TRBJ1-6, the V gene TRBV7-9; TRBD1 might be the D (6 bases). Deletions cut 5 bases from V and 7 bases from J, with 12 bases between. Germline lookup yields CDR1 SEHNR and CDR2 FQNEAQ (reference sequence). The CDR3 has 14 amino acids. DNA of the CDR3: TGTGCCAGCAGCCTGGACAGAACCAATTCACCCCTCCACTTT. The encoded protein is CASSLDRTNSPLHF.

This chain joins TRBV3-1 (or the pseudogene TRBV3-2) and TRBJ2-3; maybe TRBD2 (6 bases). Germline lookup yields CDR1 LGHDT and CDR2 YNNKEL (reference sequence). V was shortened by 0 bases and J by 0 bases, with 10 bases between the two germline ends. The CDR3 loop spans 16 amino acids. CDR3 amino acids: CASSQELAISTDTQYF. The DNA for the CDR3 is TGTGCCAGCAGCCAAGAGCTAGCGATAAGCACAGATACGCAGTATTTT.

This sequence joins TRBV7-8 and TRBJ2-7, with 9 bases fitting TRBD1. CDR1 is SGHVS and CDR2 is FQNEAQ in the germline V gene. The trim removed 5 bases at V and 2 bases at J, leaving 10 bases unmatched. The CDR3 totals 16 residues. The CDR3 nucleotides are TGTGCCAGCAGCGCCGTGGGACAGGGAGGCACCTACGAGCAGTACTTC. Protein sequence: CASSAVGQGGTYEQYF. The full variable domain, completed using reference TRBV7-8 and TRBJ2-7, is GAGVSQSPRYKVAKRGQDVALRCDPISGHVSLFWYQQALGQGPEFLTYFQNEAQLDKSGLPSDRFFAERPEGSVSTLKIQRTQQEDSAVYLCASSAVGQGGTYEQYFGPGTRLTVT.

This clone was seen a single time. The rearrangement uses TRBV19 and TRBJ1-1; D gene uncertain. Germline V gene sequence: CDR1 LNHDA, CDR2 SQIVND (reference sequence). The CDR3 length is 12 residues. V lost 7 bases to trimming and J lost 1 base, with 7 bases between them. CDR3 residues: CASNRENTEAFF. The CDR3 nucleotides read TGTGCCAGTAACCGCGAGAACACTGAAGCTTTCTTT.